This entry describes one T cell receptor beta chain. The data were obtained in a study of T-cell reconstitution after alpha-beta-depleted transplantation in children. Unique molecular identifiers were used to barcode this TCRbeta library. Each CDR3 protein gets one entry after TCRdb re-called the PCR reads with MiXCR. The table records some 340,000 distinct CDR3 sequences, about 9.3% of them present only once. CDR3 length equals 13 residues. Looked up from germline, CDR1 is KGHSH and CDR2 is LQKENI. Trimming removed 6 bases from V and 0 bases from J, with 8 bases in between. The TCR originated in a human donor who donated a stem cell graft to a child with acute lymphoblastic leukemia. Sample: PBMCs from the stem cell graft donor, taken from the stem cell graft. The chain has TRBV18 and TRBJ1-2; D is unresolved. CDR3 amino acids: CASSMTTNYGYTF. As DNA, the CDR3 is TGTGCCAGCTCCATGACAACTAACTATGGCTACACCTTC.